This T cell receptor beta chain is drawn from a study of T cell responses to AZD1222 COVID-19 vaccine. Study as a whole: Combined were second doses at about 4 or about 12 weeks.

Study results and caveats: Clonal diversity was possibly underestimated, and the donors were mostly white British, with more females. Regions left unmutated in variants are reportedly the target of nearly half of spike-specific TCRs. Just a handful of people given AZD1222 tested seropositive at baseline.

On this clone: What it binds is unknown.

Repertoires were generated with immunoSEQ multiplex PCR, while TCRdb's copy carries only in-frame clones and drops some. Of roughly 67,000 clones in the sample, around 88% were seen once. This CDR3 has 17 amino acids. V shed 1 base and J 0 bases; nucleotides not matched to a gene: 3. The germline V gene has CDR1 SGDLS and CDR2 YYNGEE. This sequence originates from an adult in good health. The sequences come from peripheral blood, collected on day 0 of AZD1222 vaccination. This chain connects TRBV9 to TRBJ2-2; 10 bases fit TRBD2. The CDR3 spells CASSVSSGRPNTGELFF. The CDR3 DNA sequence: TGTGCCAGCAGCGTATCTAGCGGGAGACCGAACACCGGGGAGCTGTTTTTT.